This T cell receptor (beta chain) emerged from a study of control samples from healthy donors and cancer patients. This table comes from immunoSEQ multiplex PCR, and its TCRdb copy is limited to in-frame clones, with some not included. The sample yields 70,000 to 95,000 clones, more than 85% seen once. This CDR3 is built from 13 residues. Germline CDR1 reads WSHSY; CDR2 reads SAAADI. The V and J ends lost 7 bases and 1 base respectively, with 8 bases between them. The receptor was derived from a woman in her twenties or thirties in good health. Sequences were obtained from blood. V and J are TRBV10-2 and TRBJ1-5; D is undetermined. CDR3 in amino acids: CASTSLSNQPQHF. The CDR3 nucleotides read TGCGCCAGCACCTCGTTGAGCAATCAGCCCCAGCATTTT.